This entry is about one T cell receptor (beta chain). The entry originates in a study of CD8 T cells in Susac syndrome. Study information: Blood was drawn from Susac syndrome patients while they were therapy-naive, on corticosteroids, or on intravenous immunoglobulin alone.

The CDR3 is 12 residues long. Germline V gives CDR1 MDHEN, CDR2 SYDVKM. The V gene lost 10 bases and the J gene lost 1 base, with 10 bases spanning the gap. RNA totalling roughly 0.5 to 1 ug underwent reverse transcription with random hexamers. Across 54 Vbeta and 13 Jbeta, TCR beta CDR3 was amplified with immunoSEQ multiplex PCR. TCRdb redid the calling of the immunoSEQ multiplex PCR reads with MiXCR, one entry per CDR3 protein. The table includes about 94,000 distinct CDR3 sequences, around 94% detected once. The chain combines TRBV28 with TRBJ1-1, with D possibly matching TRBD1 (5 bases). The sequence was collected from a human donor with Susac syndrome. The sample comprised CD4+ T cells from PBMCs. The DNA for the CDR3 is TGTGCCACCACCGGACAGAACACTGAAGCTTTCTTT. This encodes CATTGQNTEAFF.